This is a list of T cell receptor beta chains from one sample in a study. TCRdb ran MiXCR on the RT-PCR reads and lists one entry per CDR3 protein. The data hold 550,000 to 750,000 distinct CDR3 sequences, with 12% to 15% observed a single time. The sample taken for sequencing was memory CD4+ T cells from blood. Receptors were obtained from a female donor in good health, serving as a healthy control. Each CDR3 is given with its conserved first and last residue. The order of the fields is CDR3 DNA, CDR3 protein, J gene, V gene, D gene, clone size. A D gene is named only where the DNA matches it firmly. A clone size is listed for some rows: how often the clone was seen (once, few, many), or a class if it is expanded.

DNA: TGTGCGACCGGGACAGAACCTTCCGAGCAGTACTTC
CDR3: CATGTEPSEQYF
J: TRBJ2-7
V: TRBV18
D: TRBD1
size: -

DNA: TGTGCCAGCAGCGAGGACAGGGGGCCTCAGTACTTC
CDR3: CASSEDRGPQYF
J: TRBJ2-7
V: TRBV7-2
D: TRBD1
size: many

DNA: TGCGCCAGCTGGTCCGGGAGTAGTACCTACGAGCAGTACTTC
CDR3: CASWSGSSTYEQYF
J: TRBJ2-7
V: TRBV5-1
D: -
size: -

DNA: TGTGCCAGCAGCAAAGAACACCCCTACGAGCAGTACTTC
CDR3: CASSKEHPYEQYF
J: TRBJ2-7
V: TRBV28
D: -
size: -

DNA: TGCAGTGCTAGAGGGGTGGGTGGGCCCCAGCATTTT
CDR3: CSARGVGGPQHF
J: TRBJ1-5
V: TRBV20-1
D: -
size: many

DNA: TGTGCCAGCAGCTTAGGCAGGGGCAACACTGAAGCTTTCTTT
CDR3: CASSLGRGNTEAFF
J: TRBJ1-1
V: TRBV7-2
D: -
size: many

DNA: TGCAGTGCCGATCAGGACTACAACACAGATACGCAGTATTTT
CDR3: CSADQDYNTDTQYF
J: TRBJ2-3
V: TRBV20-1
D: -
size: -

DNA: TGCGCCAGCAGCTCTAGCGGGATTTCTACCGGGGAGCTGTTTTTT
CDR3: CASSSSGISTGELFF
J: TRBJ2-2
V: TRBV5-1
D: TRBD2
size: few

DNA: TGTGCCAGCAGCAAGACAGGGGGCGCCCACAATGAGCAGTTCTTC
CDR3: CASSKTGGAHNEQFF
J: TRBJ2-1
V: TRBV9
D: TRBD1
size: many

DNA: TGTGCCACTAGCGTACCCCGTCTTGGCACCGGGGAGCTGTTTTTT
CDR3: CATSVPRLGTGELFF
J: TRBJ2-2
V: TRBV6-5
D: -
size: -

DNA: TGTGCCAGCAGGACTGGACAGGGGGCTAATGGGGCCAACGTCCTGACTTTC
CDR3: CASRTGQGANGANVLTF
J: TRBJ2-6
V: TRBV27
D: TRBD1
size: few

DNA: TGCAGTGCTAGTATCAGGGTGGGGAACACTGAAGCTTTCTTT
CDR3: CSASIRVGNTEAFF
J: TRBJ1-1
V: TRBV20-1
D: -
size: few

DNA: TGTGCCACCAGTGACGAGGGACAGGCGGGCTCCTACGAGCAGTACTTC
CDR3: CATSDEGQAGSYEQYF
J: TRBJ2-7
V: TRBV24-1
D: TRBD1
size: once

DNA: TGTGCCAGCAGTGAGTTCTCAGGAGGCAGAGAGACCCAGTACTTC
CDR3: CASSEFSGGRETQYF
J: TRBJ2-5
V: TRBV25-1
D: -
size: -

DNA: TGTGCCAGCATCACGCCCAGGGATCTGAACACTGAAGCTTTCTTT
CDR3: CASITPRDLNTEAFF
J: TRBJ1-1
V: TRBV6-2/TRBV6-3
D: -
size: -

DNA: TGTGCCAGCAACCGGGACACCTATGATGGTGGCTACACCTTC
CDR3: CASNRDTYDGGYTF
J: TRBJ1-2
V: TRBV12-3/TRBV12-4
D: -
size: -

DNA: TGTGCCAGCAGCTGGCGGGGGGGCCACTCCTACAATGAGCAGTTCTTC
CDR3: CASSWRGGHSYNEQFF
J: TRBJ2-1
V: TRBV7-3
D: TRBD2
size: -

DNA: TGTGCCAGCAGTGAACTAGCTAGCTCCTACGAGCAGTACTTC
CDR3: CASSELASSYEQYF
J: TRBJ2-7
V: TRBV6-1
D: -
size: many

DNA: TGTGCCAGCAGCTTACCGAGCGGGAGGAGCACAGATACGCAGTATTTT
CDR3: CASSLPSGRSTDTQYF
J: TRBJ2-3
V: TRBV5-6
D: TRBD2
size: once

DNA: TGTGCCAGCAGCCTCTCGGGGCAGGGGCACTACAATGAGCAGTTCTTC
CDR3: CASSLSGQGHYNEQFF
J: TRBJ2-1
V: TRBV3-1
D: -
size: -

DNA: TGTGCCAGCAGAGGACACCCGAACACCGGGGAGCTGTTTTTT
CDR3: CASRGHPNTGELFF
J: TRBJ2-2
V: TRBV6-6
D: -
size: few

DNA: TGCGCCAGCAGCTTGGGCGGAAAGGACAATGAGCAGTTCTTC
CDR3: CASSLGGKDNEQFF
J: TRBJ2-1
V: TRBV5-1
D: -
size: -

DNA: TGCGCCAGCAGCCAAGATCGGGTTCGCTACACCTTC
CDR3: CASSQDRVRYTF
J: TRBJ1-2
V: TRBV4-3
D: -
size: -

DNA: TGTGCCAGCAGTTTCGCAGGGGCCTACGCTCTATCTGGGGCCAACGTCCTGACTTTC
CDR3: CASSFAGAYALSGANVLTF
J: TRBJ2-6
V: TRBV27
D: -
size: many

DNA: TGTGCCAGCAGCTCCTACTCCGGGACTAGCGGGTTCCAAGAGACCCAGTACTTC
CDR3: CASSSYSGTSGFQETQYF
J: TRBJ2-5
V: TRBV7-9
D: TRBD2
size: few

DNA: TGCGCCAGCACCTCCCACGGGGGGCAAGAGACCCAGTACTTC
CDR3: CASTSHGGQETQYF
J: TRBJ2-5
V: TRBV5-1
D: TRBD2
size: -

DNA: TGCAGTGCTAGATCGGGACTAGCGGGAGACGAGCAGTACTTC
CDR3: CSARSGLAGDEQYF
J: TRBJ2-7
V: TRBV20-1
D: TRBD2
size: many

DNA: TGCGCCAGCAGCGGTCAGCAGGGGGATGGCTACACCTTC
CDR3: CASSGQQGDGYTF
J: TRBJ1-2
V: TRBV5-1
D: TRBD1
size: few

DNA: TGTGCCAGCGCCCGACAGGGAGTCTCCGGAAACACCATATATTTT
CDR3: CASARQGVSGNTIYF
J: TRBJ1-3
V: TRBV18
D: TRBD1
size: many

DNA: TGTGCCAGCAGTTTCGCCCCTGGGGCGGGGCACACAGATACGCAGTATTTT
CDR3: CASSFAPGAGHTDTQYF
J: TRBJ2-3
V: TRBV12-3/TRBV12-4
D: -
size: many

DNA: TGCAGTGTTGGTTCTTTCCCCTCCGTCGAGCAGTACTTC
CDR3: CSVGSFPSVEQYF
J: TRBJ2-7
V: TRBV20-1
D: -
size: -

DNA: TGCAGTGCTAGAAGAACCGGGACTAGCGGGTCTAGCTCCTACGAGCAGTACTTC
CDR3: CSARRTGTSGSSSYEQYF
J: TRBJ2-7
V: TRBV20-1
D: TRBD2
size: -

DNA: TGTGCCAGCAGCTCCGGGACTAGCGGGAGGTTGTTCTTC
CDR3: CASSSGTSGRLFF
J: TRBJ2-1
V: TRBV28
D: TRBD2
size: -

DNA: TGTGCCAGCAGCCTCCTTCGAGATCGGACCCTACTCCACTTT
CDR3: CASSLLRDRTLLHF
J: TRBJ1-6
V: TRBV27
D: -
size: few

DNA: TGTGCCAGCAGCTACCCGACTAGCGGGAGCCACGAGCAGTACTTC
CDR3: CASSYPTSGSHEQYF
J: TRBJ2-7
V: TRBV7-2
D: TRBD2
size: few

DNA: TGTGCCAGCCGACCTGACCCCTACGAGCAGTACTTC
CDR3: CASRPDPYEQYF
J: TRBJ2-7
V: TRBV6-5
D: -
size: few

DNA: TGTGCCAGCTCACCGGGACAGGGGGGCCTCTATGGCTACACCTTC
CDR3: CASSPGQGGLYGYTF
J: TRBJ1-2
V: TRBV18
D: TRBD1
size: -